One sample yielded the 31 T cell receptor beta chains listed below, sequenced in a study of T cell clones after liver transplantation. The data were produced by immunoSEQ multiplex PCR, yet TCRdb's version contains in-frame clones alone and is incomplete. The sample yields over 50,000 clones, about 88% seen once. The sample in question was CD4+ T cells from blood, obtained before liver transplant. Receptors were obtained from a human donor who received a liver transplant.

This clone was seen a few times. The gene calls are TRBV6-5 and TRBJ1-5; a possible D gene is TRBD1 (6 bases). Germline V CDR1 and CDR2: MNHEY, SVGAGI. V was trimmed by 9 bases and J by 0 bases, leaving 9 bases between them. This CDR3 is 13 amino acids long. CDR3 residues: CASGQFSNQPQHF. The CDR3 region has the DNA TGTGCCAGTGGACAGTTTAGCAATCAGCCCCAGCATTTT.

The chain employs TRBV5-1 and TRBJ1-1; no reliable D call. V lost 1 base and J lost 0, with 10 bases in between. Germline CDR1 is SGHRS and CDR2 is YFSETQ. The CDR3 spans 15 residues. The CDR3 bases are TGCGCCAGCAGCTTGTCAGGATCGCTGAACACTGAAGCTTTCTTT. Its translation: CASSLSGSLNTEAFF.

This sequence joins TRBV28 and TRBJ2-1; 8 positions agree with TRBD2. CDR3 length: 15 residues. The V and J ends lost 6 bases and 3 bases, in that order; junction bases with no gene match: 7. Germline CDR1 is MDHEN and CDR2 is SYDVKM. The CDR3 loop is CASSITSGVYNEQFF. The CDR3 DNA reads TGTGCCAGCAGCATAACTAGCGGCGTCTACAATGAGCAGTTCTTC.

This rearrangement joins TRBV7-9 to TRBJ1-5; maybe TRBD1 (6 bases). Germline assignment: CDR1 SEHNR and CDR2 FQNEAQ (reference sequence). The CDR3 is 16 residues long. V dropped 1 base and J dropped 6 bases, with 16 bases sitting between them. CDR3 in DNA: TGTGCCAGCAGCTTAGGACCTGGGGGCTCGGGTCAGCCCCAGCATTTT. Protein sequence: CASSLGPGGSGQPQHF. Variable domain in full (rest from reference TRBV7-9 and TRBJ1-5): DTGVSQNPRHKITKRGQNVTFRCDPISEHNRLYWYRQTLGQGPEFLTYFQNEAQLEKSRLLSDRFSAERPKGSFSTLEIQRTEQGDSAMYLCASSLGPGGSGQPQHFGDGTRLSIL.

The V gene is TRBV11-2, the J gene TRBJ1-4; no firm D call. The V gene lost 3 bases and the J gene lost 8 bases, with 13 bases spanning the gap. CDR3 length: 14 amino acids. The germline V gene has CDR1 SGHAT and CDR2 FQNNGV. The CDR3 region has the DNA TGTGCCAGCAGCTTGGCCCCGGGCGCCGAAAAACTGTTTTTT. Protein product: CASSLAPGAEKLFF.

The chain uses TRBV21-1 and TRBJ1-1. TRBV21-1 is classified as a pseudogene. The CDR3 extends over 13 amino acids. The CDR3 loop is CASSSQEGAEAFF. CDR3 coding DNA: TGTGCCAGCAGCTCCCAGGAGGGGGCTGAAGCTTTCTTT.

The gene calls are TRBV7-2 and TRBJ2-2, with 7 bases aligning to TRBD2. Looked up from germline, CDR1 is SGHTA and CDR2 is FQGNSA. This CDR3 is built from 16 residues. V shed 4 bases and J 7 bases; nucleotides not matched to a gene: 12. CDR3 sequence: CASSSNQNGRFGELFF. The CDR3 DNA reads as TGTGCCAGCAGCTCTAACCAAAACGGGAGGTTCGGGGAGCTGTTTTTT.

The chain employs TRBV2 and TRBJ1-6; 8 positions match TRBD1. Germline CDR1 SNHLY, CDR2 FYNNEI. The CDR3 contains 15 residues. V lost 6 bases to trimming and J lost 5 bases; unmatched junction nucleotides: 6. CDR3: CASRAGTGDNSPLHF. DNA for the CDR3: TGTGCCAGCAGAGCCGGGACAGGAGATAATTCACCCCTCCACTTT.

This clone was counted many times. The V and J genes are TRBV10-3 and TRBJ1-2; D is possibly TRBD1 (6 bases). Germline loops: CDR1 ENHRY, CDR2 SYGVKD. The CDR3 has 13 residues. Trimming pared 7 bases from V and 2 bases from J, leaving 11 bases between. The CDR3 nucleotides read TGTGCCATCAACGGGGACACCAACTATGGCTACACCTTC. As protein: CAINGDTNYGYTF.

J is TRBJ1-5 and V is TRBV19; 10 bases are shared with TRBD1. The CDR3 runs to 17 residues. After removal of 2 bases from V and 2 bases from J, the junction contained 6 bases not matched to a gene. The germline V gene has CDR1 LNHDA and CDR2 SQIVND (reference sequence). For the CDR3, the DNA is TGTGCCAGTAGTATAACCGGGACAGGGGAAGGCAATCAGCCCCAGCATTTT. It encodes CASSITGTGEGNQPQHF.

The chain combines TRBV7-2 with TRBJ1-5; D remains ambiguous. Germline assignment: CDR1 SGHTA and CDR2 FQGNSA. CDR3 length equals 13 residues. Trimming left V 0 bases short and J 7 bases short, with 7 bases between. The chain's CDR3 is CASSLAAEQPQHF. CDR3 in DNA: TGTGCCAGCAGCTTAGCGGCAGAGCAGCCCCAGCATTTT.

The V gene is TRBV6-5, the J gene TRBJ2-5; D perhaps matches TRBD2 (7 bases). Trimming cost V 8 bases and J 3 bases, with 16 bases left between them. The germline CDR1 and CDR2 sequences are MNHEY and SVGAGI. The CDR3 spans 14 residues. Written as DNA, the CDR3 is TGTGCCAGCCGAGGCAGGGGAGGGGAAGAGACCCAGTACTTC. It codes for CASRGRGGEETQYF.

The chain couples TRBV4-3 to TRBJ1-1; possible D gene TRBD1, 5 bases. The CDR3 runs to 14 residues. Looked up from germline, CDR1 is LGHNA and CDR2 is YSLEER. Trimming removed 0 bases from V and 9 bases from J, with 14 bases in between. CDR3 residues: CASSQDRDRGKAFF. CDR3 in DNA: TGCGCCAGCAGCCAAGATCGTGACCGGGGGAAAGCTTTCTTT.

This clone was recorded a few times. This chain links TRBV7-9 with TRBJ1-1, with D maybe TRBD1 (6 bases). The V and J ends lost 1 base and 1 base respectively, with 10 bases between them. Germline lookup yields CDR1 SEHNR and CDR2 FQNEAQ (reference sequence). This CDR3 contains 15 residues. In nucleotides, the CDR3 is TGTGCCAGCAGCTTAGGGGTAGGGGGGAACACTGAAGCTTTCTTT. This codes for CASSLGVGGNTEAFF. The full variable domain, its missing parts supplied by reference TRBV7-9 and TRBJ1-1, is DTGVSQNPRHKITKRGQNVTFRCDPISEHNRLYWYRQTLGQGPEFLTYFQNEAQLEKSRLLSDRFSAERPKGSFSTLEIQRTEQGDSAMYLCASSLGVGGNTEAFFGQGTRLTVV.

The rearrangement joins TRBV19 to TRBJ1-3; D perhaps matches TRBD1 (6 bases). V gave up 1 base and J gave up 2 bases, with 12 bases separating them. Germline values: CDR1 LNHDA, CDR2 SQIVND (reference sequence). This CDR3 region has 16 residues. This CDR3 is CASSIAEGGTGNTIYF. The CDR3, as DNA: TGTGCCAGTAGTATAGCCGAAGGGGGAACTGGAAACACCATATATTTT.

The CDR3 loop reads CASHRGEGKNTEAFF. The DNA for the CDR3 is TGTGCCAGCCACCGAGGGGAGGGTAAGAACACTGAAGCTTTCTTT. The V gene is TRBV7-9, the J gene TRBJ1-1, with D possibly matching TRBD1 (5 bases). The CDR3 length is 15 residues. With 8 bases removed from V and 1 base from J, the gap between germline ends came to 17 bases. CDR1 is SEHNR, CDR2 FQNEAQ, per germline (reference sequence).

V is TRBV2 and J is TRBJ2-3, with 13 bases aligning to TRBD2. The trim removed 7 bases at V and 2 bases at J, leaving 9 bases unmatched. This CDR3 has 17 amino acids. Germline CDR1 and CDR2: SNHLY and FYNNEI. DNA of the CDR3: TGTGCCAGCACCTGGCCAGGACTAGCGGGGGACACAGATACGCAGTATTTT. Translating gives CASTWPGLAGDTDTQYF.

The chain recombines TRBV12-5 with TRBJ2-2; TRBD2 might be the D (6 bases). Germline loops: CDR1 LGHNT, CDR2 FRNRAP. The CDR3 runs 15 residues. The V end was cut by 5 bases, the J end by 6 bases, with 16 bases between. CDR3 amino acids: CASGLRAGRSGELFF. In nucleotides, the CDR3 is TGTGCTAGTGGTCTAAGGGCAGGGAGGTCCGGGGAGCTGTTTTTT.

The V gene is TRBV7-3, the J gene TRBJ2-3; D may be TRBD1 (6 bases). The CDR3 extends over 16 amino acids. CDR1 is SGHTA, CDR2 FQGTGA, per germline. Trimming cost V 5 bases and J 7 bases, with 22 bases left between them. The CDR3 DNA reads as TGTGCCAGCAGCAAACCGACAGGCCCGGGGTTAAATACGCAGTATTTT. It specifies CASSKPTGPGLNTQYF.

The rearrangement uses TRBV7-9 and TRBJ1-2, with 10 bases matching TRBD1. The V gene end was trimmed by 5 bases and the J gene end by 3 bases; junction bases not matched to a gene: 12. This CDR3 spans 17 amino acids. Germline loops: CDR1 SEHNR, CDR2 FQNEAQ (reference sequence). The DNA for the CDR3 is TGTGCCAGCAGCCTTAGGGCAAGCGGGACAGGGGACTATGGCTACACCTTC. Translated: CASSLRASGTGDYGYTF.

The chain combines TRBV7-2 with TRBJ2-7; D gene unclear. With 2 bases removed from V and 4 bases from J, the gap between germline ends came to 12 bases. Germline CDR1 is SGHTA and CDR2 is FQGNSA. This CDR3 comprises 14 residues. CDR3 in DNA: TGTGCCAGCAGCTTAATCCCGGGTACGTACGAGCAGTACTTC. Amino acids: CASSLIPGTYEQYF.

About this clone: This is likely a read error, given that the CDR3 carries no conserved phenylalanine or tryptophan at its end. The DNA is omitted, as the CDR3 cannot be located on it reliably, and the CDR3 follows TCRdb's listing. CDR3 in amino acids: CASSQGGEAGPL. The chain has TRBV18 and TRBJ2-7; the DNA was not compared with TRBD2, the D call given in the table. Germline loops: CDR1 KGHSH, CDR2 LQKENI. Termini included, the CDR3 measures 12 amino acids.

This rearrangement joins TRBV7-2 to TRBJ1-1, with D possibly matching TRBD1 (6 bases). Germline V gene data show CDR1 as SGHTA and CDR2 as FQGNSA. The CDR3 length is 13 residues. Between the trimmed V and J ends, which lost 8 bases and 0 bases, there was a span of 10 bases. CDR3 coding DNA: TGTGCCAGCGGGACAACACTGAACACTGAAGCTTTCTTT. This encodes CASGTTLNTEAFF. Combining the CDR3 with reference TRBV7-2 and TRBJ1-1 gives the whole variable domain GAGVSQSPSNKVTEKGKDVELRCDPISGHTALYWYRQSLGQGLEFLIYFQGNSAPDKSGLPSDRFSAERTGGSVSTLTIQRTQQEDSAVYLCASGTTLNTEAFFGQGTRLTVV.

J is TRBJ1-1 and V is TRBV19, with D possibly TRBD1 on 5 matching bases. Germline CDR1 reads LNHDA; CDR2 reads SQIVND (reference sequence). Trimming took off 6 bases at V and 5 bases at J, with 10 bases between the two ends. This CDR3 spans 12 amino acids. The CDR3, as DNA: TGTGCCAGTAGCCCCAGGGAAACTGAAGCTTTCTTT. The encoded protein is CASSPRETEAFF.

The gene calls are TRBV5-6 and TRBJ2-7; 8 bases fit TRBD1. CDR1 is SGHDT and CDR2 is YYEEEE in the germline V gene. V gave up 1 base and J gave up 6 bases; unmatched junction bases: 6. The CDR3 loop spans 14 amino acids. Here the CDR3 reads CASSLRGRGREQYF. The CDR3 coding sequence is TGTGCCAGCAGCTTGCGTGGCAGGGGGCGCGAGCAGTACTTC.

V is TRBV11-2 and J is TRBJ2-4; 12 nucleotides match TRBD2. Trimming cost V 6 bases and J 4 bases; bases outside gene matches: 16. The CDR3 is 19 residues long. Per the germline V gene, CDR1 is SGHAT and CDR2 is FQNNGV. CDR3 sequence reads: CASSLPSSGGASSKNIQYF. The CDR3 nucleotides are TGTGCCAGCAGTTTACCCTCTAGCGGGGGGGCCTCATCTAAAAACATTCAGTACTTC.

This clone showed up just a few times. The genes are TRBV2 and TRBJ1-6; D possibly corresponds to TRBD1 (6 bases). Trimming stripped 6 bases from V and 6 bases from J, with 15 bases between. CDR1 SNHLY and CDR2 FYNNEI come from the germline V gene. This CDR3 has 15 residues. CDR3 amino acids: CASRSGTSGNSPLHF. The CDR3 nucleotides read TGTGCCAGCAGGTCCGGGACATCGGGTAATTCACCCCTCCACTTT.

In this sample, this clone turned up a few times. This chain joins TRBV11-1 and TRBJ2-1, with 7 positions matching TRBD2. Unmatched junction bases numbered 7, after V lost 1 base and J lost 10 bases. This CDR3 has 14 residues. Germline CDR1 reads SGHAT; CDR2 reads FQDESV (reference sequence). The CDR3 here is CASSLGGGAGEQFF. The CDR3 bases are TGTGCCAGCAGCTTAGGGGGAGGGGCTGGCGAGCAGTTCTTC.

The gene calls are TRBV12-5 and TRBJ2-7; D possibly matches TRBD1 or TRBD2 (5 bases each). The germline V gene has CDR1 LGHNT and CDR2 FRNRAP. Trimming took 1 base from V and 6 from J, leaving 10 bases between them. This CDR3 contains 13 residues. CDR3 loop: CASGLGPGTEQYF. CDR3 in DNA: TGTGCTAGTGGTTTGGGCCCAGGGACCGAGCAGTACTTC.

This clone was found once. V gene TRBV5-4 combines with J gene TRBJ2-5; the match to TRBD2 covers 9 bases. CDR1 and CDR2 from the germline V gene are SGHNT and YYREEE (reference sequence). The CDR3 is 15 amino acids. The ends lost 2 bases at V and 5 bases at J; junction bases unmatched: 7. CDR3 nucleotide sequence: TGTGCCAGCAGCTTTTACGCGGGGGGGCCGGAGACCCAGTACTTC. Translation gives CASSFYAGGPETQYF.

This chain links TRBV11-2 with TRBJ2-7, with D tentatively TRBD2 (6 bases). CDR1 SGHAT and CDR2 FQNNGV come from the germline V gene. The CDR3 consists of 13 residues. V was clipped by 2 bases and J by 3 bases, with 8 bases between them. Written as DNA, the CDR3 is TGTGCCAGCAGCTTAAGGGAGGTCTACGAGCAGTACTTC. Its protein is CASSLREVYEQYF. Using reference TRBV11-2 and TRBJ2-7 for the parts outside the CDR3, the full variable domain is EAGVAQSPRYKIIEKRQSVAFWCNPISGHATLYWYQQILGQGPKLLIQFQNNGVVDDSQLPKDRFSAERLKGVDSTLKIQPAKLEDSAVYLCASSLREVYEQYFGPGTRLTVT.